This paragraph covers one TCR beta chain sequence. This CDR3 contains 16 residues. Trimming took off 2 bases at V and 2 bases at J, with 14 bases between the two ends. Germline lookup yields CDR1 KGHSH and CDR2 LQKENI. These data belong to a study of blood T cell repertoires in COVID-19. Study-wide background: COVID-19 samples from acute and convalescent phases originated in the United States, Italy and Spain. The analysed material was cDNA or gDNA that came from T cells, B-cell-depleted T cells, or PBMCs.

Original methodology: How many nucleated cells were present was estimated from reference gene primer amplification. Here immunoSEQ multiplex PCR was the method, and the copy in TCRdb shows in-frame clones only, minus some. The V and J calls and clone size come from that table; D and trimming were worked out from the DNA. The data hold some 99,000 clones, with 83% observed a single time. The source material was peripheral blood. The chain recombines TRBV18 with TRBJ2-3; TRBD2 might be the D (5 bases). This sequence was found in an older woman with acute or convalescent COVID-19. The CDR3 protein is CASSPALMRDTDTQYF. The CDR3 DNA is TGTGCCAGCTCACCAGCCTTGATGAGGGACACAGATACGCAGTATTTT.